This TCR beta chain was found in a study of blood T cell repertoires in COVID-19. As for the study in general: From T cells, B-cell-depleted T cells, or PBMCs came the material, which was cDNA or gDNA.

Recruitment covered about 25 US areas and drew participants whose ages spanned roughly 18 to 95 years. The CDR3 has 13 amino acids. V lost 6 bases and J lost 6; bases outside the gene matches: 7. Germline V gives CDR1 SNHLY, CDR2 FYNNEI. TCRdb's table, derived via immunoSEQ multiplex PCR, lists solely in-frame clones and lacks some. The sample records 280,000 or so clones, 70% to 90% being singletons. The receptor's source is a man aged 25 to 40 who had recovered from COVID-19. The chain joins TRBV2 to TRBJ1-1, with TRBD1 identical over 7 bases. Sequencing was performed on PBMCs or T cells enriched from blood (not recorded which). CDR3 sequence reads: CASRDTGDSEAFF. CDR3 bases: TGTGCCAGCAGGGACACAGGGGACTCTGAAGCTTTCTTT.